Listed below are T cell receptor beta chains from one sample, sequenced in a study of cytomegalovirus exposure and HLA in healthy donors. Profiling relied on immunoSEQ multiplex PCR, and the TCRdb table lists in-frame clones only, not all of them. The table has fewer than 140,000 clones, 65% to 80% seen once; the top ten hold roughly 6%. Sequencing used PBMCs. Every receptor here comes from a woman aged 50 to 60 in good health and CMV-seropositive. The CDR3 runs from the conserved cysteine through the conserved F or W. A D gene is named only where the DNA matches it firmly. The size of a clone is reported for some rows only, either as once, few or many, or as a class for expanded clones.

j_call,v_call,d_call,clone_size,cdr3_aa,cdr3_nt
TRBJ2-2,TRBV18,NA,NA,CASSPLKADPRTSTGELFF,TGTGCCAGCTCACCTCTTAAGGCGGATCCACGTACCTCCACCGGGGAGCTGTTTTTT
TRBJ1-4,TRBV7-9,NA,few,CASSLGRAVGEKLFF,TGTGCCAGCAGCTTAGGGAGGGCGGTCGGGGAAAAACTGTTTTTT
TRBJ2-1,TRBV11-2,TRBD1,NA,CASSLAGTGPQFF,TGTGCCAGCAGCTTAGCTGGGACAGGGCCTCAGTTCTTC
TRBJ2-2,TRBV30,NA,NA,CAWRDEQGESTGELFF,TGTGCCTGGAGGGATGAACAGGGCGAGAGCACCGGGGAGCTGTTTTTT
TRBJ1-1,TRBV11-2,NA,NA,CASSTTREAFF,TGTGCCAGCAGCACCACCAGGGAAGCTTTCTTT
TRBJ1-1,TRBV6-6,NA,NA,CASSYQRNTEAFF,TGTGCCAGCAGTTACCAGCGGAACACTGAAGCTTTCTTT
TRBJ2-7,TRBV4-3,TRBD2,few,CASSQGVRGESYEQYF,TGCGCCAGCAGCCAAGGGGTCCGGGGGGAGTCCTACGAGCAGTACTTC
TRBJ2-3,TRBV7-8,TRBD2,NA,CASSLTSGGSTDTQYF,TGTGCCAGCAGCTTAACCAGCGGGGGGAGCACAGATACGCAGTATTTT
TRBJ1-5,TRBV7-2,TRBD1,NA,CASSSRTGHQPQHF,TGTGCCAGCAGCTCTCGGACAGGGCATCAGCCCCAGCATTTT
TRBJ2-1,TRBV5-1,TRBD2,NA,CASSWRLAGGHNEQFF,TGCGCCAGCAGCTGGAGGCTAGCGGGGGGTCACAATGAGCAGTTCTTC
TRBJ2-1,TRBV6-6,NA,NA,CASSSSSSEQFF,TGTGCCAGCAGTTCTAGCTCTTCTGAGCAGTTCTTC
TRBJ2-7,TRBV7-2,TRBD1,few,CASSYRGDEQYF,TGTGCCAGCAGCTACAGGGGTGACGAGCAGTACTTC
TRBJ1-1,TRBV7-8,NA,NA,CASSLEQVIMSDTEAFF,TGTGCCAGCAGCTTAGAACAGGTGATAATGTCTGATACTGAAGCTTTCTTT
TRBJ2-3,TRBV9,NA,NA,CASSVFGDTQYF,TGTGCCAGCAGCGTTTTCGGGGATACGCAGTATTTT
TRBJ1-6,TRBV6-1,TRBD1,NA,CASGGQVNNSPLHF,TGTGCCAGCGGGGGACAGGTGAATAATTCACCCCTCCACTTT
TRBJ1-2,TRBV6-5,NA,NA,CASSRGPLGDGYTF,TGTGCCAGCAGTCGCGGGCCCCTCGGGGATGGCTACACCTTC
TRBJ2-7,TRBV7-2,NA,few,CASSFLWSGGVGYEQYF,TGTGCCAGCAGCTTTCTATGGTCGGGGGGCGTTGGGTACGAGCAGTACTTC
TRBJ1-1,TRBV2,NA,few,CASSDPGRGDTEAFF,TGTGCCAGCAGTGATCCGGGACGGGGGGACACTGAAGCTTTCTTT
TRBJ2-7,TRBV11-2,TRBD1,NA,CASSSLTGANYEQYF,TGTGCCAGCAGCTCCCTGACAGGGGCTAACTACGAGCAGTACTTC
TRBJ1-2,TRBV7-2,NA,NA,CASSPQGLGYGYTF,TGTGCCAGCAGCCCTCAGGGACTAGGCTATGGCTACACCTTC
TRBJ1-1,TRBV6-5,NA,NA,CASSYWQNTEAFF,TGTGCCAGCAGTTACTGGCAGAACACTGAAGCTTTCTTT
TRBJ1-6,TRBV2,NA,NA,CASSESRSLLRGSPLHF,TGTGCCAGCAGTGAATCGCGGAGTCTGCTGAGAGGTTCACCCCTGCACTTT
TRBJ1-2,TRBV5-1,NA,NA,CASSLVSGVTNYGYTF,TGCGCCAGCAGCTTGGTTTCTGGAGTCACCAACTATGGCTACACCTTC
TRBJ1-5,TRBV27,TRBD1,NA,CASRRSLGGDQPQHF,TGTGCCAGCAGGCGGAGCCTAGGGGGCGATCAGCCCCAGCATTTT
TRBJ2-1,TRBV27,NA,NA,CASKTRGYNEQFF,TGTGCCAGCAAGACTAGAGGCTACAATGAGCAGTTCTTC
TRBJ2-1,TRBV5-1,NA,once,CASSLVGDNEQFF,TGCGCCAGCAGCTTGGTGGGAGACAATGAGCAGTTCTTC
TRBJ1-1,TRBV5-1,TRBD1,NA,CASSLSDGTGTKAFF,TGCGCCAGCAGCCTCTCAGATGGGACAGGGACAAAAGCTTTCTTT
TRBJ2-1,TRBV4-3,TRBD2,NA,CASSQDRTSGVYNEQFF,TGCGCCAGCAGCCAAGATCGGACTAGCGGGGTGTACAATGAGCAGTTCTTC
TRBJ2-1,TRBV5-1,NA,NA,CASSLGQSNEQFF,TGCGCCAGCAGCTTGGGGCAGTCCAATGAGCAGTTCTTC
TRBJ2-7,TRBV9,TRBD1,NA,CASSVAGQTYEQYF,TGTGCCAGCAGCGTAGCGGGACAGACCTACGAGCAGTACTTC
TRBJ1-1,TRBV6-5,NA,NA,CASSTGFVGTEAFF,TGTGCCAGCAGTACAGGGTTCGTGGGCACTGAAGCTTTCTTT
TRBJ2-7,TRBV5-1,NA,once,CASTRGSRRNEQYF,TGCGCCAGCACCCGAGGGTCCAGGAGGAACGAGCAGTACTTC
TRBJ2-7,TRBV7-2,TRBD2,NA,CASSSAGGNEQYF,TGTGCCAGCAGCAGCGCGGGGGGCAACGAGCAGTACTTC
TRBJ1-2,TRBV5-4,NA,NA,CASSPRGDYGYTF,TGTGCCAGCAGCCCGCGGGGGGACTATGGCTACACCTTC
TRBJ1-1,TRBV6-5,TRBD1,NA,CASSYPGRGSTEAFF,TGTGCCAGCAGTTACCCGGGCAGGGGGTCCACTGAAGCTTTCTTT
TRBJ2-3,TRBV30,TRBD1,NA,CAWSVLRGRDTQYF,TGTGCCTGGAGTGTACTTAGGGGGCGAGATACGCAGTATTTT
TRBJ1-1,TRBV5-5,NA,NA,CASSFLLGTQNTEAFF,TGTGCCAGCAGCTTCCTTCTTGGGACACAGAACACTGAAGCTTTCTTT
TRBJ1-5,TRBV19,TRBD1,few,CASSRSALTGGGSNQPQHF,TGTGCCAGTAGTCGATCTGCACTGACAGGGGGAGGTAGCAATCAGCCCCAGCATTTT
TRBJ1-3,TRBV25-1,NA,NA,CASSGGVTGNTIYF,TGTGCCAGCAGTGGGGGAGTTACTGGAAACACCATATATTTT
TRBJ1-2,TRBV5-6,TRBD1,NA,CASSPRTGIYGYTF,TGTGCCAGCAGCCCAAGGACAGGGATCTATGGCTACACCTTC
TRBJ2-7,TRBV5-1,NA,NA,CASSSANRAYEQYF,TGCGCCAGCAGTTCGGCCAACAGGGCCTACGAGCAGTACTTC
TRBJ1-4,TRBV4-3,NA,few,CASSQGNTGNLGEKLFF,TGCGCCAGCAGCCAAGGGAACACAGGGAATTTAGGTGAAAAACTGTTTTTT
TRBJ2-7,TRBV6-1,NA,NA,CASSEPAILSYEQYF,TGTGCCAGCAGTGAACCAGCGATTTTGAGCTACGAGCAGTACTTC
TRBJ1-2,TRBV28,TRBD1,NA,CASSVAQGAWHGYTF,TGTGCCAGCAGTGTGGCCCAGGGGGCATGGCATGGCTACACCTTC
TRBJ1-5,TRBV18,NA,NA,CASSPRARGGAQPQHF,TGTGCCAGCTCACCACGGGCCAGGGGAGGGGCCCAGCCCCAGCATTTT
TRBJ2-6,TRBV5-5,NA,NA,CASSYFGGQPSSGANVLTF,TGTGCCAGCAGCTACTTTGGGGGACAACCATCCTCTGGGGCCAACGTCCTGACTTTC
TRBJ1-1,TRBV9,TRBD1,NA,CASSVAGQVLTEAFF,TGTGCCAGCAGCGTAGCGGGACAGGTCCTCACTGAAGCTTTCTTT
TRBJ1-2,TRBV28,TRBD1,NA,CASSRTGGRGYTF,TGTGCCAGCAGCCGGACAGGGGGCAGGGGCTACACCTTC
TRBJ2-5,TRBV7-3,NA,NA,CASSQTGNQETQYF,TGTGCCAGCAGCCAGACTGGAAACCAAGAGACCCAGTACTTC
TRBJ2-7,TRBV13,NA,NA,CASSDSSYEQYF,TGTGCCAGCAGCGACAGCTCCTACGAGCAGTACTTC
TRBJ2-1,TRBV7-8,NA,few,CASSLGLGRSSYNEQFF,TGTGCCAGCAGCTTAGGATTGGGGAGAAGCTCCTACAATGAGCAGTTCTTC
TRBJ2-5,TRBV5-1,TRBD2,NA,CASSFKRLAGAPGETQYF,TGCGCCAGCAGCTTCAAAAGACTAGCGGGGGCCCCTGGGGAGACCCAGTACTTC
TRBJ1-2,TRBV30,TRBD1,NA,CAWRRAGGQGHGYTF,TGTGCCTGGAGGAGGGCCGGGGGACAGGGACATGGCTACACCTTC
TRBJ2-5,TRBV7-7,TRBD1,NA,CASSLSRGPGETQYF,TGTGCCAGCAGCTTATCCAGGGGGCCAGGAGAGACCCAGTACTTC
TRBJ2-7,TRBV6-5,NA,NA,CASSYSSMDLTYEQYF,TGTGCCAGCAGTTACTCGAGTATGGACTTAACCTACGAGCAGTACTTC
TRBJ2-5,TRBV28,NA,NA,CASSFEKGQETQYF,TGTGCCAGCAGTTTCGAGAAGGGGCAAGAGACCCAGTACTTC
TRBJ2-7,TRBV30,TRBD1,NA,CAWIQGKYEQYF,TGTGCCTGGATACAGGGGAAATACGAGCAGTACTTC
TRBJ2-1,TRBV18,TRBD1,NA,CASSPPDRSPYNEQFF,TGTGCCAGCTCACCACCGGACAGGTCGCCCTACAATGAGCAGTTCTTC
TRBJ2-1,TRBV18,TRBD2,NA,CASSPTSGGHEQFF,TGTGCCAGCTCACCGACTAGCGGGGGTCATGAGCAGTTCTTC